Included here is one T cell receptor beta chain sequence, with context. According to the study, TCR beta libraries were built with iRepertoire HTBI primers and CDR3-region Arm-PCR. A single record per CDR3 protein comes from TCRdb applying MiXCR to the multiplex PCR reads. The sample has 400,000 to 450,000 distinct CDR3 sequences; more than 13% are singletons. The data were obtained in a study of regulatory T cells in long-lasting Graves disease. V was trimmed by 4 bases and J by 0 bases, leaving 10 bases between them. Germline CDR1 is GTSNPN and CDR2 is SVGIG (reference sequence). This CDR3 is built from 14 residues. Time point in this sample: newly diagnosed GD, antithyroid drugs for less than 3 months. Extracted RNA from PBMCs served as the source of the TCR library. These data were also reused for a study on T cells in Graves' hyperthyroidism and ophthalmopathy.

The V and J genes are TRBV30 and TRBJ1-3; no definite D call. The TCR sequence derives from a woman aged 30 to 39 with Graves disease. Sequencing was performed on peripheral blood mononuclear cells (PBMCs), taken at new diagnosis, from a patient treated with antithyroid drugs. The CDR3 here is CAWTLLPSGNTIYF. CDR3 DNA: TGTGCCTGGACTCTACTACCCTCTGGAAACACCATATATTTT.